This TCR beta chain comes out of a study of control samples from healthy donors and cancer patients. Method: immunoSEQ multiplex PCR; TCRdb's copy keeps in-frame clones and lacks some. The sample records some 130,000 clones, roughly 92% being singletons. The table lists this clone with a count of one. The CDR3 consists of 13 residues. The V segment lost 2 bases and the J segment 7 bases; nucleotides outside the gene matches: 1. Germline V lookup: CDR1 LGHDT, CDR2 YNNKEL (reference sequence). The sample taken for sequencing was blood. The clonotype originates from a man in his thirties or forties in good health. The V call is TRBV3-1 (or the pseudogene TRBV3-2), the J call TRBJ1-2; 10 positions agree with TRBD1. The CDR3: CASSQRTGGGYTF. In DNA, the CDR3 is TGTGCCAGCAGCCAAAGGACAGGGGGTGGCTACACCTTC.